This T cell receptor beta chain was identified during a study of Ad26.COV2.S vaccination and SARS-CoV-2 variants (dated by TCRdb to the early 2020s). Regarding the complete study: Vaccine-arm donors were drawn from COV1001, a multicentre, randomized, double-blind, placebo-controlled phase I-IIa trial of Ad26.COV2.S in healthy adults. TCRbeta repertoire sequencing served as the tool for gauging how specific and how broad the SARS-CoV-2-reactive T cell receptors were following Ad26.COV2.S vaccination. The TCR-sequenced set comprised about 32 samples: approximately 19 Ad26.COV2.S vaccine recipients, 5 placebo recipients and 8 SARS-CoV-2 convalescent individuals. Trial participants were randomized into five groups of five: low-dose or high-dose Ad26.COV2.S given once or twice, or placebo on both occasions. Investigators did not know the trial group allocation while performing experiments and assessing outcomes. Ad26.COV2.S was administered intramuscularly at a dose of 5x10^10 or 1x10^11 viral particles, either as one shot or as two shots given 56 days apart.

General conclusions and limits of the study: Non-spike TCR breadth was comparable between vaccine and placebo recipients, consistent with the vaccine containing only spike. The study was not powered to compare responses between vaccine doses or regimens. Substantial breadth of spike-specific CD8+ and CD4+ T cell responses was reported after vaccination. Ad26.COV2.S recipients had higher spike-specific TCR breadth than placebo recipients (P = 0.0014). The authors noted that total T cell responses may have been underestimated by the TCR breadth and depth analyses.

The immunoSEQ Assay was used to sequence TCRbeta CDR3 regions. After extraction, genomic DNA underwent amplification by bias-controlled multiplex PCR, followed by high-throughput sequencing. As for the authors' bioinformatics: To quantify the absolute abundance of every unique TCRbeta CDR3 region, sequences were collapsed and filtered. Usable DNA was measured by amplifying reference genes present in all nucleated cells, and TCRbeta template counts were normalized to that usable DNA to estimate T cell fraction. Repertoire TCRs were annotated as SARS-CoV-2-specific when V gene, CDR3 amino acid sequence and J gene were exactly matched to a known reactive TCR set. The reference SARS-CoV-2 TCR set was obtained from MIRA and was filtered for enrichment in COVID-19-positive ImmuneCODE repertoires, whereby public or cross-reactive TCRs were removed. Using the MIRA antigens, annotated TCRs were further analysed by specific ORF or by position within an ORF. Breadth was defined as annotated unique rearrangements over total unique productive rearrangements; depth was the summed frequency of those rearrangements. Two-sided Wilcoxon rank-sum tests were used to compare TCR breadth between groups. TCRdb mirrors the immuneACCESS table, restricted to in-frame sequences. Some clones are absent from its copies; in checked studies, under half trace to an unresolved V gene, and the reason for the others is unknown. V and J calls and clone size are those listed in that table; D and trimming were worked out from the DNA. This sample has 300,000 to 400,000 clones in its table, and 70% to 90% of those were observed once. The leading ten clones occupy 2% to 2.5% of the sample.

Concerning this clone itself: Its antigen has not been determined. No base quality information exists; no much larger clone differs at one position.

From the cysteine through the phenylalanine, the CDR3 covers 16 amino acids. Only the CDR3 part of the read is kept: 48 bases, read in frame from the first base. V loses 7 bases at its end and J loses 0 bases; junction bases beyond the gene matches: 9. CDR1 and CDR2 (ENHRY, SYGVKD) derive from the germline V gene. This sample's treatment or condition label indicates: over 15 received Ad26.COV2.S at low or high dose, single or two shots; 5 received placebo; per-sample allocation not given. For vaccine and placebo recipients, repertoires were sequenced using samples collected on day 63 after the first injection. Cohort 1b enrolled some 25 adults aged 18-55 years at a single site in Boston, USA, between 29 July and 7 August 2020. As a vaccine, Ad26.COV2.S was a replication-incompetent adenovirus type 26 vector that expressed a prefusion-stabilized SARS-CoV-2 spike protein derived from the original Wuhan strain.

This clonotype originated in a person between 18 and 60 years old who received the Ad26.COV2.S COVID-19 vaccine or a placebo. The specimen comprised peripheral blood, sampled in a trial of Ad26.COV2.S vaccine versus placebo. The rearranged segments are TRBV10-3 and TRBJ1-3; 7 junctional bases match TRBD1. The DNA reads as follows: TGTGCCATCAACGACAGGGCCTCAGACTCTGGAAACACCATATATTTT. The resulting protein is CAINDRASDSGNTIYF.